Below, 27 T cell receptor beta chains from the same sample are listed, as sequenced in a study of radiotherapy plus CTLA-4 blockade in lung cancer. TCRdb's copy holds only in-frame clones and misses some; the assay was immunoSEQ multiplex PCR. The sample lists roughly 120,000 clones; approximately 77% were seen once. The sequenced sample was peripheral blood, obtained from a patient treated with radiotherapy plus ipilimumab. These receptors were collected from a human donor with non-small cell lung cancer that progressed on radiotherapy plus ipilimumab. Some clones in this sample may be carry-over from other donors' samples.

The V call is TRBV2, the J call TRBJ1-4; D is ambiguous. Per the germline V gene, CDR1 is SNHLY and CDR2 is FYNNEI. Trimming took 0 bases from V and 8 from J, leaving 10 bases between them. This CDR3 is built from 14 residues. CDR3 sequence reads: CASSEALRREKLFF. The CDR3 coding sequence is TGTGCCAGCAGTGAAGCGCTCCGGAGGGAAAAACTGTTTTTT.

CDR3 in amino acids: CASSPRGSGSPLHF. In DNA form, the CDR3 reads TGTGCCAGCAGTCCGAGGGGCTCCGGTTCACCCCTCCACTTT. V and J are TRBV27 and TRBJ1-6; D might be TRBD1 (5 bases). The V gene's germline CDR1 is MNHEY and CDR2 SMNVEV (reference sequence). V lost 5 bases, J lost 9 bases, and 14 bases lay in between. The CDR3 is made up of 14 amino acids.

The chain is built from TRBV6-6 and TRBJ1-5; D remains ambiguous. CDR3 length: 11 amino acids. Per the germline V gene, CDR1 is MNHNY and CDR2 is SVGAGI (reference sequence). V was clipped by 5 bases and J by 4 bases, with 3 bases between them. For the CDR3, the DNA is TGTGCCAGCAGTGTTAATCAGCCCCAGCATTTT. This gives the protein CASSVNQPQHF.

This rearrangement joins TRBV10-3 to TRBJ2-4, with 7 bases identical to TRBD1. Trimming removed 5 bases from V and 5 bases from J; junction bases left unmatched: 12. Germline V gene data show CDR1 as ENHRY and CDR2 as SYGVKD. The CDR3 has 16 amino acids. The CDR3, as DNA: TGTGCCATCAGTACGCAGACAGGGCTTTCTGAAAACATTCAGTACTTC. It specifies CAISTQTGLSENIQYF.

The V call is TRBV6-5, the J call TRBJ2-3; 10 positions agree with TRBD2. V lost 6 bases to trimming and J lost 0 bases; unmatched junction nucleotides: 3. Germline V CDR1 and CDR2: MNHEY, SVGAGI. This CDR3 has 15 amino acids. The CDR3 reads CASRRGLASTDTQYF. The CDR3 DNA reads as TGTGCCAGCAGACGGGGACTAGCGAGCACAGATACGCAGTATTTT.

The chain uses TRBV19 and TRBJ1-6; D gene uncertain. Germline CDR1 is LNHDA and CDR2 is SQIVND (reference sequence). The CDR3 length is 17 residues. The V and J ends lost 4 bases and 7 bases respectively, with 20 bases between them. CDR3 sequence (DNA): TGTGCCAGTAGTACTCTTAGTGACATGGTGGGGAATTCACCCCTCCACTTT. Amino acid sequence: CASSTLSDMVGNSPLHF.

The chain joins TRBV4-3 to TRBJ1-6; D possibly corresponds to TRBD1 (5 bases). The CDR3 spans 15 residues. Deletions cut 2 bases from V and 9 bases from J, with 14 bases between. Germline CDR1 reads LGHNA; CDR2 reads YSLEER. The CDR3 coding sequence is TGCGCCAGCAGCCAATTTACCCGGCAGGGTTCACCCCTCCACTTT. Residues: CASSQFTRQGSPLHF.

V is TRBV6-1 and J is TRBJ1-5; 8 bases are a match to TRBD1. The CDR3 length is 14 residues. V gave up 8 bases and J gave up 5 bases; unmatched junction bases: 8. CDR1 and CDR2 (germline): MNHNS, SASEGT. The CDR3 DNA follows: TGTGCCAGCCACCCGACAGGGGAGCATCAGCCCCAGCATTTT. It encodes CASHPTGEHQPQHF.

This CDR3 is CASSLGGFKDTQYF. The CDR3 bases are TGTGCCAGCAGCTTAGGAGGATTCAAAGATACGCAGTATTTT. The chain couples TRBV11-3 to TRBJ2-3; D gene uncertain. The length of the CDR3 is 14 residues. The V gene lost 1 base and the J gene lost 5 bases, with 10 bases spanning the gap. Per the germline V gene, CDR1 is SGHNT and CDR2 is YENEEA.

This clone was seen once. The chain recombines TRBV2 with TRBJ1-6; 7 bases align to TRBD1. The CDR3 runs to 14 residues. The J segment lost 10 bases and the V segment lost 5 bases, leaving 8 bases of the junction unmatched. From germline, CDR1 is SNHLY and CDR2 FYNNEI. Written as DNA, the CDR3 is TGTGCCAGCAGTCCAGGGGGGGCACGATCACCCCTCCACTTT. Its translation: CASSPGGARSPLHF.

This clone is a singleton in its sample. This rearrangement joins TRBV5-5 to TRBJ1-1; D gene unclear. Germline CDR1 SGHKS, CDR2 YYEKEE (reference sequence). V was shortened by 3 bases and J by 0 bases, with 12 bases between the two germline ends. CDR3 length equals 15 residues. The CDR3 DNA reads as TGTGCCAGCAGCTCCACCCTCGAGATGAACACTGAAGCTTTCTTT. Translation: CASSSTLEMNTEAFF.

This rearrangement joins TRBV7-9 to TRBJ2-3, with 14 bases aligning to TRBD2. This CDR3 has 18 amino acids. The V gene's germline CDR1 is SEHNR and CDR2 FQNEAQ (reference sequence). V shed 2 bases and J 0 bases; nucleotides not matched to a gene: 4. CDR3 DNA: TGTGCCAGCAGCTTATGGACTAGCGGGGGGACTAGCACAGATACGCAGTATTTT. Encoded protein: CASSLWTSGGTSTDTQYF. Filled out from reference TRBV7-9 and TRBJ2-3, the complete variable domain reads DTGVSQNPRHKITKRGQNVTFRCDPISEHNRLYWYRQTLGQGPEFLTYFQNEAQLEKSRLLSDRFSAERPKGSFSTLEIQRTEQGDSAMYLCASSLWTSGGTSTDTQYFGPGTRLTVL.

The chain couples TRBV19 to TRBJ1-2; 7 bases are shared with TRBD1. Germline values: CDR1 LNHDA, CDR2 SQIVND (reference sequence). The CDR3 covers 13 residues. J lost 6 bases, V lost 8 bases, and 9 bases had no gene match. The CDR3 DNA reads TGTGCCAGTCAGGGACAGTTCCTAGATGGCTACACCTTC. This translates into CASQGQFLDGYTF.

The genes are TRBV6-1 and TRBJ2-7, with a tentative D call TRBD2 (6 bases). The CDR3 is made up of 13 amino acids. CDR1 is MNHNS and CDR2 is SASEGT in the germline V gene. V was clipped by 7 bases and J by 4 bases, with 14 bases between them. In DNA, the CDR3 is TGTGCCAGCAACGGACGGGGGAGGTACGAGCAGTACTTC. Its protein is CASNGRGRYEQYF.

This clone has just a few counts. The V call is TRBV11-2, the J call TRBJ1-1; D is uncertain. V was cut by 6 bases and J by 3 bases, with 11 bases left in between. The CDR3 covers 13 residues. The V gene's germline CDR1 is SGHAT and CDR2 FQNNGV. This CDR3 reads CASRTGEDTEAFF. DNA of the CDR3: TGTGCCAGCAGGACGGGTGAGGACACTGAAGCTTTCTTT. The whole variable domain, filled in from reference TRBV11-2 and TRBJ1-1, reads EAGVAQSPRYKIIEKRQSVAFWCNPISGHATLYWYQQILGQGPKLLIQFQNNGVVDDSQLPKDRFSAERLKGVDSTLKIQPAKLEDSAVYLCASRTGEDTEAFFGQGTRLTVV.

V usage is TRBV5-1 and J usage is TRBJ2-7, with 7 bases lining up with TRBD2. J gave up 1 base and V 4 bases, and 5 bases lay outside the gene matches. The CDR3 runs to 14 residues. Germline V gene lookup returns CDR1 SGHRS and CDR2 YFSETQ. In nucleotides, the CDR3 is TGCGCCAGCAGCCGCGGGGGAGTTTCCTACGAGCAGTACTTC. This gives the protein CASSRGGVSYEQYF.

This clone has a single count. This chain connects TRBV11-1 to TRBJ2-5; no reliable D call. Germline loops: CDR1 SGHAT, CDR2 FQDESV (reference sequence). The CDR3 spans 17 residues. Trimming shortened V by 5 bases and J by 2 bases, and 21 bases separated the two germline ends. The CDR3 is CASSPSLSHSSQETQYF. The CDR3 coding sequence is TGTGCCAGCAGCCCCTCACTCAGTCACAGCTCTCAAGAGACCCAGTACTTC.

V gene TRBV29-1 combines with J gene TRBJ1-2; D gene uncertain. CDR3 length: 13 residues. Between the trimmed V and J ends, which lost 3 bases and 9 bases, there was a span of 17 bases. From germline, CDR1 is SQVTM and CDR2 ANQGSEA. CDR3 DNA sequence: TGCAGCGTTGAGCTTACACCGGGGTTAAGCTACACCTTC. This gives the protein CSVELTPGLSYTF.

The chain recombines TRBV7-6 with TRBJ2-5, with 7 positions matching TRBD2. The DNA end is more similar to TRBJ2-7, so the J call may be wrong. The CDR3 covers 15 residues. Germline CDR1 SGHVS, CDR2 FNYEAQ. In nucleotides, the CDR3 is TGTGCCAGCAGCTCCCGGCGGGGGTCCTCCTACGAGCAGTACTTC. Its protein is CASSSRRGSSYEQYF.

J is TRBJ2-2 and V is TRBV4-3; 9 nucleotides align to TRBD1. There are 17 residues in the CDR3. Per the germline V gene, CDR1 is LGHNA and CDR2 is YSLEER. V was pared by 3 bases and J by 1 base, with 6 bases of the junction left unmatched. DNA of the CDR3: TGCGCCAGCAGCCACTTGCCGGGACAGGGGAACACCGGGGAGCTGTTTTTT. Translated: CASSHLPGQGNTGELFF.

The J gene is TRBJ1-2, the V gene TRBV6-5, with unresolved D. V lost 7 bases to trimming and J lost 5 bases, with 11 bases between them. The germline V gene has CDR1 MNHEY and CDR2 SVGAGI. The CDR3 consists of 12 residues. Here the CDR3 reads CASTPAGYGYTF. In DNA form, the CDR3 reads TGTGCCAGCACCCCGGCAGGTTATGGCTACACCTTC.

In DNA, the CDR3 is TGCGCCAGCAGCTGGGGGGAGAACACTGAAGCTTTCTTT. Protein: CASSWGENTEAFF. The rearrangement uses TRBV5-1 and TRBJ1-1, with D perhaps matching TRBD1 (5 bases). Germline assignment: CDR1 SGHRS and CDR2 YFSETQ. The ends were cut back, 3 bases at V and 1 base at J, with 7 bases in the middle. The CDR3 is 13 amino acids.

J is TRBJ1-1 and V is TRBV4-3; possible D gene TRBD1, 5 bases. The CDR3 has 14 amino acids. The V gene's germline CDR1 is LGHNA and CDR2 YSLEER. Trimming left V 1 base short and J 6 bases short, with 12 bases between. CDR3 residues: CASSQVGTGAEAFF. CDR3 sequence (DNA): TGCGCCAGCAGCCAAGTAGGGACGGGGGCTGAAGCTTTCTTT.

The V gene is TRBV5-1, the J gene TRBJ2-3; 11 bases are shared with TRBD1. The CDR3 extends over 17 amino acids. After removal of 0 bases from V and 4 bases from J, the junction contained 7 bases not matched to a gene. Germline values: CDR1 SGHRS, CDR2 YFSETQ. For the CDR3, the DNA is TGCGCCAGCAGCTTGGCCCCAAGGACAGGGGGCGCAGATACGCAGTATTTT. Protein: CASSLAPRTGGADTQYF.

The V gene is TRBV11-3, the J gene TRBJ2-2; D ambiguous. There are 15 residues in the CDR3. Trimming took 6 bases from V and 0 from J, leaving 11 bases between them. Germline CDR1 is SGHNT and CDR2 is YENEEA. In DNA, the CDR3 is TGTGCCAGCAGTAGATCCGGATCGAACACCGGGGAGCTGTTTTTT. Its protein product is CASSRSGSNTGELFF. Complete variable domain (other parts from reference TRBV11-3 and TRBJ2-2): EAGVVQSPRYKIIEKKQPVAFWCNPISGHNTLYWYLQNLGQGPELLIRYENEEAVDDSQLPKDRFSAERLKGVDSTLKIQPAELGDSAVYLCASSRSGSNTGELFFGEGSRLTVL.

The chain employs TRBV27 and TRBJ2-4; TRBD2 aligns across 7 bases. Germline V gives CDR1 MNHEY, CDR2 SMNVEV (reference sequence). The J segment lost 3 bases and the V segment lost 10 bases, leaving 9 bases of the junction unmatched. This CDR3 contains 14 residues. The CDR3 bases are TGTGCCACCCAATCGGGAGGTAGCAAAAACATTCAGTACTTC. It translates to CATQSGGSKNIQYF.

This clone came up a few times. The CDR3 reads CASSWRLAGAGETQYF. CDR3 DNA sequence: TGTGCCAGCAGCTGGCGACTAGCGGGGGCCGGGGAGACCCAGTACTTC. V and J are TRBV7-9 and TRBJ2-5; TRBD2 aligns across 12 bases. J lost 5 bases, V lost 4 bases, and 8 bases had no gene match. The CDR3 length is 16 residues. Germline loops: CDR1 SEHNR, CDR2 FQNEAQ (reference sequence).